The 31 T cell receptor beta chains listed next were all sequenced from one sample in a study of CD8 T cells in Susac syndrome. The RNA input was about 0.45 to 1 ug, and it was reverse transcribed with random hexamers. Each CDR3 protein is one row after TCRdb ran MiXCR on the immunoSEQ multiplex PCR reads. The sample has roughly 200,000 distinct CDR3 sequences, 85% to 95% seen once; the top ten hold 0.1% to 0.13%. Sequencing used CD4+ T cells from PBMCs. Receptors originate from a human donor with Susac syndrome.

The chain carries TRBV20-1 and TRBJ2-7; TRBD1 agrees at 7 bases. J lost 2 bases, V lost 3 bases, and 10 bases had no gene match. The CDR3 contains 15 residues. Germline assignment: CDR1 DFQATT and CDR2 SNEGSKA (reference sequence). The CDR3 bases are TGCAGTGCTAGCATCGGGGACAGACTAACCTACGAGCAGTACTTC. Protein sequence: CSASIGDRLTYEQYF.

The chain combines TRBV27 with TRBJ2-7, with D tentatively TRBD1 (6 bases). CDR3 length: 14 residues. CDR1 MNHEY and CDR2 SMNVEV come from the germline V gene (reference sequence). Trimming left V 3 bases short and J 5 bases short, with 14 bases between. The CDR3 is CASSFLGQENEQYF. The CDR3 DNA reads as TGTGCCAGCAGTTTTCTGGGACAAGAAAACGAGCAGTACTTC.

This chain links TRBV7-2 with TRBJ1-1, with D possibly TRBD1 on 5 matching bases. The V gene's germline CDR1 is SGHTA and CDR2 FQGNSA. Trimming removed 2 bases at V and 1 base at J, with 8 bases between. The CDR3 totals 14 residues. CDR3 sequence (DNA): TGTGCCAGCAGCTTATTTGGGGCGAACACTGAAGCTTTCTTT. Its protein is CASSLFGANTEAFF. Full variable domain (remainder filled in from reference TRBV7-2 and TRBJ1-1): GAGVSQSPSNKVTEKGKDVELRCDPISGHTALYWYRQSLGQGLEFLIYFQGNSAPDKSGLPSDRFSAERTGGSVSTLTIQRTQQEDSAVYLCASSLFGANTEAFFGQGTRLTVV.

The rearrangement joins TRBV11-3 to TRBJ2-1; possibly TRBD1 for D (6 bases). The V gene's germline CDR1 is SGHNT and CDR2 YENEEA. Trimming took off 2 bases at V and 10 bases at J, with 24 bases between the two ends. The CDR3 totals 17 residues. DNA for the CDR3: TGTGCCAGCAGCTTAACATTGGATATACAGGGAGAGGGCGAGCAGTTCTTC. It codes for CASSLTLDIQGEGEQFF.

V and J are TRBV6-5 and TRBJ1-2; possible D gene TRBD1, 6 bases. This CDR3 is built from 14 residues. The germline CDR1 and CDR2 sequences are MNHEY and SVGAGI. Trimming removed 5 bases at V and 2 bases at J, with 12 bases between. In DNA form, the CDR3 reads TGTGCCAGCAGTAAAACCAGGGGAAACTATGGCTACACCTTC. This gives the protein CASSKTRGNYGYTF.

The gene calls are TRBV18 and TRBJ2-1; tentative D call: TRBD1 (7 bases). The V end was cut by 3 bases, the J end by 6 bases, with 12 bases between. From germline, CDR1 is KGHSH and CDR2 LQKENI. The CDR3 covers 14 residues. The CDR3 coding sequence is TGTGCCAGCTCACCTTGGCAGGGGGGCAATGAGCAGTTCTTC. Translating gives CASSPWQGGNEQFF.

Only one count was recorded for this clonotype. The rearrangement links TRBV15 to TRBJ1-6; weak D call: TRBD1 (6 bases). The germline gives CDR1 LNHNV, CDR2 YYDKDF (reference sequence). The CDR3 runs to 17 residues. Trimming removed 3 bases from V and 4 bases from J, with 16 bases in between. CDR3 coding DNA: TGTGCCACCAGCAGTCCCGGACAGCTCGGTTATAATTCACCCCTCCACTTT. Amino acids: CATSSPGQLGYNSPLHF.

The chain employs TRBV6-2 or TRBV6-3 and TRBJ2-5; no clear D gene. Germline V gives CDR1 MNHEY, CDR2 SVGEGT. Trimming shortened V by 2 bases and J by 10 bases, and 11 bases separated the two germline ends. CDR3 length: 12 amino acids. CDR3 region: CASSYTPAGQYF. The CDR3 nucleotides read TGTGCCAGCAGTTACACCCCGGCCGGCCAGTACTTC.

CDR3 nucleotide sequence: TGCGCCAGCAGCTCCCGACAGGGGGCCCGGGAGCAGTACTTC. Translating it yields CASSSRQGAREQYF. V is TRBV5-1 and J is TRBJ2-7; TRBD1 agrees at 10 bases. CDR1 and CDR2 (germline): SGHRS, YFSETQ. The V segment lost 3 bases and the J segment 7 bases; nucleotides outside the gene matches: 7. The CDR3 contains 14 residues.

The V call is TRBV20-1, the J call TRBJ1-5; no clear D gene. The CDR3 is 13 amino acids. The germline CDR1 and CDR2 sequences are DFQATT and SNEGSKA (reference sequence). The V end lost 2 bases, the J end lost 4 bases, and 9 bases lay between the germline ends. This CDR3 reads CSARKQTNQPQHF. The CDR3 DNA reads TGCAGTGCTAGAAAACAGACTAATCAGCCCCAGCATTTT.

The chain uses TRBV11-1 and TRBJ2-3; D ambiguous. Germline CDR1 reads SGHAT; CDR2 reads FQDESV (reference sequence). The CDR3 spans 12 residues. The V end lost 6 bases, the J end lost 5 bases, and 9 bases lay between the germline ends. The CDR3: CASSSTLDTQYF. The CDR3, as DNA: TGTGCCAGCAGTTCCACTCTAGATACGCAGTATTTT. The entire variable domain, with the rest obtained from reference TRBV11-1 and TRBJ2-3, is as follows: EAEVAQSPRYKITEKSQAVAFWCDPISGHATLYWYRQILGQGPELLVQFQDESVVDDSQLPKDRFSAERLKGVDSTLKIQPAELGDSAMYLCASSSTLDTQYFGPGTRLTVL.

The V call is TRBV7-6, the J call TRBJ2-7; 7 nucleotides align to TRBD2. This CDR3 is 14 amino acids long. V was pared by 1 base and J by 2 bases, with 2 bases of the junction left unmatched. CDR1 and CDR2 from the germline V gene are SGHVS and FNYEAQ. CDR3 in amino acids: CASSLGGLAYEQYF. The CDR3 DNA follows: TGTGCCAGCAGCTTAGGAGGACTAGCCTACGAGCAGTACTTC. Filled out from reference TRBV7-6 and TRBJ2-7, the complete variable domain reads GAGVSQSPRYKVTKRGQDVALRCDPISGHVSLYWYRQALGQGPEFLTYFNYEAQQDKSGLPNDRFSAERPEGSISTLTIQRTEQRDSAMYRCASSLGGLAYEQYFGPGTRLTVT.

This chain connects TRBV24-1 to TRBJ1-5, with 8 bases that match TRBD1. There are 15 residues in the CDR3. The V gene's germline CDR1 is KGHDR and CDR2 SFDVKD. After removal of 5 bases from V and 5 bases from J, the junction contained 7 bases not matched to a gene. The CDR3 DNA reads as TGTGCCACCAGTGCCGGTGGCAGGGGGCATCAGCCCCAGCATTTT. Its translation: CATSAGGRGHQPQHF.

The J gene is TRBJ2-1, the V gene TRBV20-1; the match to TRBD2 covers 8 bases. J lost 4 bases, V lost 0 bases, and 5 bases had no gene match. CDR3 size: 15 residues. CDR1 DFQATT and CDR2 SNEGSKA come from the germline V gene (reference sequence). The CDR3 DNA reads TGCAGTGCTAGAGATCCGGGGGGGGCATACAATGAGCAGTTCTTC. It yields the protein CSARDPGGAYNEQFF.

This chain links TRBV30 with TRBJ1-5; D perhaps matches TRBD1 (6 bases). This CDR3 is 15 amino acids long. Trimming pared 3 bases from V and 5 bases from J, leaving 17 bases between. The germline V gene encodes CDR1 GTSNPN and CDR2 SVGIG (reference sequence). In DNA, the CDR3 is TGTGCCTGGAGAAGGTCCGGGGGCGGCGATCAGCCCCAGCATTTT. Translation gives CAWRRSGGGDQPQHF.

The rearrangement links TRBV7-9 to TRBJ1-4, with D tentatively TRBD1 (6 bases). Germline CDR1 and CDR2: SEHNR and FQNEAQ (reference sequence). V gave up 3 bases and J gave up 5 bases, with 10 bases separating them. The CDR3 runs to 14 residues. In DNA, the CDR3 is TGTGCCAGCAGCTTGGAAACAGGGAATGAAAAACTGTTTTTT. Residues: CASSLETGNEKLFF.

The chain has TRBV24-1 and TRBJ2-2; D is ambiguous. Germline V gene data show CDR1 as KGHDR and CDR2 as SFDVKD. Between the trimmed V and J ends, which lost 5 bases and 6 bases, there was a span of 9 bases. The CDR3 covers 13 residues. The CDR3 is CATSGELPGELFF. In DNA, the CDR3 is TGTGCCACCAGTGGAGAGCTCCCCGGGGAGCTGTTTTTT.

CDR3 sequence: CASRNHDRGRNQPQHF. The CDR3 nucleotides are TGTGCCAGCAGAAACCATGACAGAGGGAGAAATCAGCCCCAGCATTTT. V and J are TRBV6-2 or TRBV6-3 and TRBJ1-5; the D gene is possibly TRBD1 (5 bases). V lost 6 bases to trimming and J lost 4 bases, with 19 bases between them. This CDR3 is 16 amino acids long. Germline V gene lookup returns CDR1 MNHEY and CDR2 SVGEGT.

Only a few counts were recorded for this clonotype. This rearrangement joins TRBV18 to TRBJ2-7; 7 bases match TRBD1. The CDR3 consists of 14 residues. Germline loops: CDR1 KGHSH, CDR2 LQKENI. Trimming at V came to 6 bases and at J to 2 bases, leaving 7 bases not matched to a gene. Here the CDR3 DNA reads TGTGCCAGCTCCCCGGGGACAGCAGCCTACGAGCAGTACTTC. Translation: CASSPGTAAYEQYF.

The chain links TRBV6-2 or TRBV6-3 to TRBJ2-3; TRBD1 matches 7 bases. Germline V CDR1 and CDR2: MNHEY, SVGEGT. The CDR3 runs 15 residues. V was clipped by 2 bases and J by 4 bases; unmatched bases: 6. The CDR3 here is CASSYGRQGSDTQYF. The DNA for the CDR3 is TGTGCCAGCAGTTACGGTCGACAGGGATCAGATACGCAGTATTTT.

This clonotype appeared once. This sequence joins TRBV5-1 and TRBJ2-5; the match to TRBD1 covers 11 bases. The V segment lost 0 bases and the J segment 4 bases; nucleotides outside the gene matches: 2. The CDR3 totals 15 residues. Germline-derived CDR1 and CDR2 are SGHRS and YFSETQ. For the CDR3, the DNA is TGCGCCAGCAGCTTGGAGGGGACAGGGGGAGAGACCCAGTACTTC. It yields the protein CASSLEGTGGETQYF.

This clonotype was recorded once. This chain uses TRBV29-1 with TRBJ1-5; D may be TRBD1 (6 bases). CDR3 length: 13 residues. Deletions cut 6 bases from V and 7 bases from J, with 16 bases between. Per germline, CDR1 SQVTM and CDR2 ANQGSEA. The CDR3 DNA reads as TGCAGCGTGGCCCAGGGGAAGGAACAGCCCCAGCATTTT. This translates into CSVAQGKEQPQHF. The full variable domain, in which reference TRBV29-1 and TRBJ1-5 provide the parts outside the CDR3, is SAVISQKPSRDICQRGTSLTIQCQVDSQVTMMFWYRQQPGQSLTLIATANQGSEATYESGFVIDKFPISRPNLTFSTLTVSNMSPEDSSIYLCSVAQGKEQPQHFGDGTRLSIL.

The CDR3 reads CASSSGTSMETQYF. Here the CDR3 DNA reads TGTGCCAGCAGCTCCGGGACTAGCATGGAGACCCAGTACTTC. The V gene is TRBV5-4, the J gene TRBJ2-5, with 9 bases aligning to TRBD2. The CDR3 covers 14 residues. Germline V gene lookup returns CDR1 SGHNT and CDR2 YYREEE (reference sequence). The junction had 5 bases not matched to a gene; V was cut back by 3 bases and J by 5 bases.

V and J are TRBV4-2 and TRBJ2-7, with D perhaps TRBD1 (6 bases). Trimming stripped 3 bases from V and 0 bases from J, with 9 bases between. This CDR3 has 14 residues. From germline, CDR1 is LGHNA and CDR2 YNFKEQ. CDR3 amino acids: CASSQTGSSYEQYF. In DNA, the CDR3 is TGTGCCAGCAGCCAGACAGGTAGCTCCTACGAGCAGTACTTC.

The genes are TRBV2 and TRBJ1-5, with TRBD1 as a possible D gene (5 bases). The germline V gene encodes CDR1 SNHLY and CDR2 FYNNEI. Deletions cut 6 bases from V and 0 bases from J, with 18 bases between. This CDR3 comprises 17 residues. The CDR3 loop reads CASSHGGKRNSNQPQHF. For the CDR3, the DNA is TGTGCCAGCAGCCACGGGGGGAAGAGAAATAGCAATCAGCCCCAGCATTTT.

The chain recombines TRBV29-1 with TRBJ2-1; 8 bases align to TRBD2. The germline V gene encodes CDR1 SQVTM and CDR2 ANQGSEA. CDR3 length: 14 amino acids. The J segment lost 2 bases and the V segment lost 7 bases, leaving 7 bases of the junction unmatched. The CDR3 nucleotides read TGCAGCGCCTCCCGGGGGGGCGCCTACAATGAGCAGTTCTTC. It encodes CSASRGGAYNEQFF.

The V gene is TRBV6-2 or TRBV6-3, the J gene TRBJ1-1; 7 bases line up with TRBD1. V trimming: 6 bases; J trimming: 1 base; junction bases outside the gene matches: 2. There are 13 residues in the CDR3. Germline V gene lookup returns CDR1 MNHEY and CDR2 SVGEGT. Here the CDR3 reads CASRRQGNTEAFF. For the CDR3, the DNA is TGTGCCAGCAGGAGACAGGGGAACACTGAAGCTTTCTTT.

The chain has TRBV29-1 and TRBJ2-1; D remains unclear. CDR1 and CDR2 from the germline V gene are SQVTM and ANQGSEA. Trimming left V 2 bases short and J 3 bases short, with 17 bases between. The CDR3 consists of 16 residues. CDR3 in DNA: TGCAGCGTTGAATACCAGGACCCCTCGTTCTACAATGAGCAGTTCTTC. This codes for CSVEYQDPSFYNEQFF.

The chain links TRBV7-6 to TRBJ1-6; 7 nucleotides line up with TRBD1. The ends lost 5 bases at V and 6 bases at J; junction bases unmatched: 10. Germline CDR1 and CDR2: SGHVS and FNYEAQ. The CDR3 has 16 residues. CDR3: CASSQNTGTANSPLHF. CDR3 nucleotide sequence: TGTGCCAGCAGCCAAAACACCGGGACAGCTAATTCACCCCTCCACTTT.

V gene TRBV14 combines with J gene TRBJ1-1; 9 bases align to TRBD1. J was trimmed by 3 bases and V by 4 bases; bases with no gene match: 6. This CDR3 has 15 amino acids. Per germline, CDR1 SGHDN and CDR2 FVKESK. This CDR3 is CASSPGQGRYTEAFF. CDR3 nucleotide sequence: TGTGCCAGCAGCCCGGGACAGGGAAGGTACACTGAAGCTTTCTTT.

CDR3: CSASPPAGAFETQYF. Here the CDR3 DNA reads TGCAGTGCTAGTCCCCCAGCGGGGGCGTTTGAGACCCAGTACTTC. This sequence joins TRBV20-1 and TRBJ2-5; TRBD2 matches 8 bases. Germline values: CDR1 DFQATT, CDR2 SNEGSKA (reference sequence). The CDR3 totals 15 residues. V was pared by 3 bases and J by 5 bases, with 11 bases of the junction left unmatched.